This is a list of T cell receptor beta chains from one sample in a study of blood T cell repertoires in COVID-19. The table came from immunoSEQ multiplex PCR; TCRdb's copy has only in-frame clones and leaves some out. The table shows fewer than 500,000 clones, with 87% occurring only once. The sequenced sample consisted of PBMCs or T cells enriched from blood (not recorded which). The receptors here all came from a woman between 18 and 29 years old who had recovered from COVID-19. Both conserved end residues are part of each CDR3. Fields, in order: J gene, V gene, D gene, CDR3 protein. The D gene is left open where the match is weak.

>TRBJ2-3|TRBV5-1|TRBD2
CASSFSGGTDTQYF
>TRBJ1-1|TRBV5-1|-
CASSWTQGLRTEAFF
>TRBJ1-1|TRBV5-4|TRBD1
CASSSRGTGENTEAFF
>TRBJ1-3|TRBV7-6|-
CASSSGSSGNTIYF
>TRBJ2-3|TRBV29-1|-
CSVDTDTQYF
>TRBJ2-5|TRBV5-4|TRBD2
CASSPRGSGGEETQYF
>TRBJ1-6|TRBV4-1|-
CASSRIIGGNSPLHF
>TRBJ2-1|TRBV5-1|-
CASSFRGSGSVDNEQFF
>TRBJ1-1|TRBV20-1|-
CSARREAEAFF
>TRBJ1-1|TRBV3-1/TRBV3-2|-
CASSQDGGSPEAFF
>TRBJ1-1|TRBV3-1/TRBV3-2|-
CASSQDPGNTEAFF
>TRBJ2-4|TRBV5-1|-
CASSSEAGRKNIQYF
>TRBJ1-2|TRBV4-2|-
CASSQDILVGDGGYTF
>TRBJ1-5|TRBV19|-
CATKGAAYQPQHF
>TRBJ1-2|TRBV6-1|TRBD1
CASSEGGQGAAGYTF
>TRBJ2-3|TRBV20-1|TRBD2
CSASRLAGGSDTQYF
>TRBJ1-1|TRBV10-3|TRBD1
CAISRDREGFSEGAFF
>TRBJ1-2|TRBV14|-
CASSQGGNYGYTF
>TRBJ2-7|TRBV7-2|TRBD2
CASSSGLAGAYEQYF
>TRBJ1-5|TRBV2|TRBD1
CASSALDRGQPQHF
>TRBJ1-1|TRBV19|TRBD1
CASSTRQGIIPYRPTMNTEAFF
>TRBJ1-1|TRBV25-1|-
CASSVPMGGEETEAFF
>TRBJ1-1|TRBV2|-
CASSDKGGNTEAFF
>TRBJ2-1|TRBV11-3|TRBD2
CASSLVGLATSEQFF
>TRBJ2-1|TRBV18|TRBD1
CASSRDRGLNEQFF
>TRBJ1-3|TRBV2|-
CASREGGGNTIYF
>TRBJ1-1|TRBV5-1|-
CASSLGGMNTEAFF
>TRBJ2-7|TRBV7-9|TRBD1
CASSWDRGHEQYF
>TRBJ1-3|TRBV3-1/TRBV3-2|-
CASSQDAGNTIYF
>TRBJ2-1|TRBV24-1|-
CATSDTGSYNEQFF
>TRBJ1-5|TRBV6-1|-
CASSEIWAAGGPQHF
>TRBJ1-5|TRBV27|TRBD1
CASRSTGKNQPQHF
>TRBJ1-2|TRBV6-5|-
CASSYSARSNYGYTF
>TRBJ2-7|TRBV12-3/TRBV12-4|-
CASSPVGGYEQYF
>TRBJ1-3|TRBV2|-
CASNSLGNTIYF
>TRBJ1-5|TRBV19|TRBD1
CASSLGTGGPQPQHF
>TRBJ2-1|TRBV10-2|TRBD2
CASRPSGGFSYNEQFF